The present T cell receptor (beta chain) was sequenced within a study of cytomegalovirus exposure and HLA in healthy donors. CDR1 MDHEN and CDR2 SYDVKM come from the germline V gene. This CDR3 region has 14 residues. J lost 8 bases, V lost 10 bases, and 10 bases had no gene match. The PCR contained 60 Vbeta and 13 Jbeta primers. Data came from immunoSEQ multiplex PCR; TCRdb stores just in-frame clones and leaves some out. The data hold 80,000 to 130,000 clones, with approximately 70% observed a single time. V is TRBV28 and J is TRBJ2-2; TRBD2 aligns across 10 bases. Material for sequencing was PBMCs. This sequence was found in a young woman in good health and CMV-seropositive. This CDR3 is CATILAGGMGELFF. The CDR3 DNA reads TGTGCCACCATCTTAGCGGGAGGAATGGGGGAGCTGTTTTTT.